This T cell receptor beta chain appears in the sequencing data of a study of T cells expressing NK-cell markers. The wider study: Seropositivity for HCMV was found in seven of the eight sequenced donors, with one seronegative. Points from the study as a whole: These clonotypes, the leaders elsewhere, also led the CD3+CD56-NKG2C+ fraction in four donors. The study did not resolve the HCMV specificity of expanded NKG2C+ T cell clones. A range of roughly 1.0-8% of CD8+ T cells consisted of dominant NKG2C+ clonotypes in 6 or 7 donors.

Concerning this clonotype itself: Its cognate antigen is unknown.

From germline, CDR1 is SQVTM and CDR2 ANQGSEA. The length of the CDR3 is 11 residues. Reanalyzing the 5' RACE reads, TCRdb keeps one entry per CDR3 protein, without DNA. This table holds 300,000 to 450,000 distinct CDR3 sequences. V is TRBV29-1 and J is TRBJ2-7. The sequence derives from a man aged 18-69 years in good health. The sequenced sample consisted of blood T cells: a sorted CD56 or NKG2C T cell subset, CD4+ or CD8+ T cells, or bulk PBMC T cells (not recorded which). CDR3: CSGSIAHEQYF.